Listed below are T cell receptor beta chains from one sample, sequenced in a study of human T cells and chemical hapten exposure. Using its own MiXCR run on the RACE reads, TCRdb lists one record per CDR3 protein. The table records around 40,000 distinct CDR3 sequences, 10% to 15% of them present only once. The sequencing here drew on whole blood, taken in connection with sensitization to the hapten diphenylcyclopropenone (DPC). These receptors all come from a middle-aged woman with alopecia areata. Some clones in this sample may be carry-over from other donors' samples. Each CDR3 is given with its conserved first and last residue. A D gene is named only where the DNA matches it firmly. For some rows the clone size is stated as once, few or many, or as a class when expanded; others skip it.

j_call	d_call	v_call	clone_size	cdr3_nt	cdr3_aa
TRBJ2-2	NA	TRBV10-3	few	TGTGCCATCAGTGAGCGGACCACCGGGGAGCTGTTTTTT	CAISERTTGELFF
TRBJ1-5	NA	TRBV19	many	TGTGCCAGTAGTATAGGAGGACAGCTTCTCAATCAGCCCCAGCATTTT	CASSIGGQLLNQPQHF
TRBJ2-7	TRBD1	TRBV28	few	TGTGCCAGCAGCGCCGGGACAGTCTACGAGCAGTACTTC	CASSAGTVYEQYF
TRBJ2-5	NA	TRBV25-1	many	TGTGCCAGCAGTGAGCCGGGGGCAGAGACCCAGTACTTC	CASSEPGAETQYF
TRBJ1-5	TRBD1	TRBV28	many	TGTGCCAGCAGTTCGGCTACAGGGGAGGATCAGCCCCAGCATTTT	CASSSATGEDQPQHF
TRBJ1-1	TRBD1	TRBV7-2	many	TGTGCCAGCAGCTCCAGGGGACAGGGGCCCACTGAAGCTTTCTTT	CASSSRGQGPTEAFF
TRBJ2-3	TRBD2	TRBV4-2	many	TGTGCCAGCAGCCAGGAAGGGACTAGCGGGATTGCAGATACGCAGTATTTT	CASSQEGTSGIADTQYF
TRBJ1-1	NA	TRBV28	few	TGTGCCAGCAGTTTCCCCACAGGGAGGGTTGCTGAAGCTTTCTTT	CASSFPTGRVAEAFF
TRBJ1-2	NA	TRBV12-3/TRBV12-4	NA	TGTGCCAGCAGGTCGATGGGGGGTTCTAACTATGGCTACACCTTC	CASRSMGGSNYGYTF
TRBJ2-5	NA	TRBV5-6	few	TGTGCCAGCTATAGGGGCTTGGTTGGGGAGACCCAGTACTTC	CASYRGLVGETQYF
TRBJ1-1	NA	TRBV18	many	TGTGCCAGCTCACCATTTGGACTGGAAAACACTGAAGCTTTCTTT	CASSPFGLENTEAFF
TRBJ2-5	NA	TRBV5-1	NA	TGCGCCAGCAGCTTAAACAGTGGTGACCAGTACTTC	CASSLNSGDQYF
TRBJ1-3	NA	TRBV20-1	few	TGCAGTGTACGAAACTCTGGAAACACCATATATTTT	CSVRNSGNTIYF
TRBJ2-1	NA	TRBV14	few	TGTGCCAGCAGCCAGGAGGCTAACCCCTACAATGAGCAGTTCTTC	CASSQEANPYNEQFF
TRBJ2-7	TRBD1	TRBV27	few	TGTGCCAGCAGGCGACAGGGGTACCTCTACGAGCAGTACTTC	CASRRQGYLYEQYF
TRBJ2-2	NA	TRBV20-1	NA	TGCAGTGCTACCCGGGTGGTCCAAGGCGGGGAGCTGTTTTTT	CSATRVVQGGELFF
TRBJ2-7	TRBD1	TRBV28	few	TGTGCCAGCAGTCCTTACACCGGGACAGGAAATTACGAGCAGTACTTC	CASSPYTGTGNYEQYF
TRBJ1-2	NA	TRBV20-1	many	TGCAGTGTTTCCCCAATCGGCTACACCTTC	CSVSPIGYTF
TRBJ2-7	TRBD2	TRBV20-1	few	TGCAGTGCTAGAGGAAGGACTAGCGGGACCTACGAGCAGTACTTC	CSARGRTSGTYEQYF
TRBJ2-1	TRBD2	TRBV5-5	many	TGTGCCAGCAGCCACGGGGGGGCACCCTACAATGAGCAGTTCTTC	CASSHGGAPYNEQFF
TRBJ1-1	NA	TRBV29-1	few	TGCAGCGTGACGGACGGACAGACTGAAGCTTTCTTT	CSVTDGQTEAFF
TRBJ1-5	NA	TRBV29-1	NA	TGCAGCGTCCCCGGGGGGGGGAGCAATCAGCCCCAGCATTTT	CSVPGGGSNQPQHF
TRBJ2-5	NA	TRBV20-1	NA	TGCAGTTCGGAGGGCCGCCAAGAGACCCAGTACTTC	CSSEGRQETQYF
TRBJ1-1	NA	TRBV11-3	NA	TGTGCCAGCAGCTTAGATTTTAGGGCACAAGCTTTCTTT	CASSLDFRAQAFF
TRBJ2-7	TRBD2	TRBV11-2	few	TGTGCCAGCAGCTTAGCTGGGGGGGCCTACGAGCAGTACTTC	CASSLAGGAYEQYF
TRBJ1-5	TRBD1	TRBV5-1	NA	TGCGCCAGCAGCTTGGAGGGACAGGTTTCGGAGCCCCAGCATTTT	CASSLEGQVSEPQHF
TRBJ2-7	NA	TRBV6-2/TRBV6-3	few	TGTGCCAGCACCCGGCGGGGTTACGAGCAGTACTTC	CASTRRGYEQYF
TRBJ2-7	TRBD1	TRBV29-1	many	TGCAGCGGGGTTGAGGGGGCCGAGCAGTACTTC	CSGVEGAEQYF
TRBJ2-2	NA	TRBV28	few	TGTGCCAGCAGTTCCTCCCCCCCCCAGCACACCGGGGAGCTGTTTTTT	CASSSSPPQHTGELFF
TRBJ2-3	NA	TRBV4-1	NA	TGCGCCAGCAGCCTTCAGGGGAAGAGCACAGATACGCAGTATTTT	CASSLQGKSTDTQYF
TRBJ2-7	TRBD1	TRBV2	NA	TGTGCCAGCAGTGTAGGGACAGGGCAGTACTTC	CASSVGTGQYF
TRBJ1-1	TRBD1	TRBV29-1	few	TGCAGCGCAGCTTCCGGGACAGGGTTCACTGAAGCTTTCTTT	CSAASGTGFTEAFF
TRBJ2-1	TRBD2	TRBV9	few	TGTGCCAGCAGCGTACGCGGACTAGGCGGCAATGAGCAGTTCTTC	CASSVRGLGGNEQFF
TRBJ1-2	NA	TRBV10-3	many	TGTGCCATCAGTTCCGGGGGTGGCTACACCTTC	CAISSGGGYTF
TRBJ2-7	NA	TRBV4-1	few	TGCGCCAGCAGGCGGTCGGACCGAGGGGGGAACGAGCAGTACTTC	CASRRSDRGGNEQYF
TRBJ2-1	NA	TRBV28	NA	TGTGCCAGCCACCACAGGCAGTTGGCCTACAATGAGCAGTTCTTC	CASHHRQLAYNEQFF
TRBJ2-1	TRBD2	TRBV28	many	TGTGCCAGCAGTCGGGGGGGAGACAGCTACAATGAGCAGTTCTTC	CASSRGGDSYNEQFF
TRBJ1-5	NA	TRBV4-1	many	TGCGCCAGCAGCCAAGAAGGGGGGGGACGCCCCGGCCCCCAGCATTTT	CASSQEGGGRPGPQHF
TRBJ2-3	NA	TRBV29-1	many	TGCAGCGTTGAATGGCAAGATACGCAGTATTTT	CSVEWQDTQYF
TRBJ2-1	NA	TRBV7-9	NA	TGTGCCAGCAGCGAGAATTACAGGGTAGGCAATGAGCAGTTCTTC	CASSENYRVGNEQFF
TRBJ1-1	NA	TRBV29-1	few	TGCCACTTGACCAAGGGGGCTGAAGCTTTCTTT	CHLTKGAEAFF
TRBJ1-5	NA	TRBV28	NA	TGTGCCAGCACGTTCGAAGCGGGGTGGGATCAGCCCCAGCATTTT	CASTFEAGWDQPQHF
TRBJ1-1	TRBD1	TRBV3-1	many	TGTGCCAGCAGTCCACATGACAGGGGCGGCACTGAAGCTTTCTTT	CASSPHDRGGTEAFF
TRBJ1-2	TRBD1	TRBV29-1	few	TGCAGCGTTGGGGGGGACAGCCTTAACTATGGCTACACCTTC	CSVGGDSLNYGYTF
TRBJ1-2	NA	TRBV29-1	many	TGCAGCGTTGACATCGTTGGCGTAAACTATGGCTACACCTTC	CSVDIVGVNYGYTF
TRBJ2-7	NA	TRBV4-1	NA	TGCGCCAGCAGCCAAGAACCCCGGGCCTCCTACGAGCAGTACTTC	CASSQEPRASYEQYF
TRBJ1-1	NA	TRBV7-6	many	TGTGCCAGCAGCTCCGACAGTAACACTGAAGCTTTCTTT	CASSSDSNTEAFF
TRBJ1-4	NA	TRBV3-1	many	TGTGCCAGCAGCCTCCTTGACGGTGAAAAACTGTTTTTT	CASSLLDGEKLFF